Listed below are T cell receptor beta chains from one sample, sequenced in a study of T cells in localized non-small cell lung cancer. Repertoires were generated with immunoSEQ multiplex PCR, while TCRdb's copy carries only in-frame clones and drops some. The table has some 51,000 clones, 86% seen once; the top ten hold roughly 5.5%. The input for sequencing was peripheral blood, taken before any cancer treatment. The receptors here all came from a woman between 35 and 75 years old with stage I lung adenocarcinoma. CDR3s include the opening cysteine and the closing phenylalanine or tryptophan. A D gene is named only where the DNA matches it firmly. Clone sizes are given selectively: once, few, many, or a class where the clone is expanded.

>TRBD1|once|TRBV30
CAWRPGQGNNEKLFF
>.|.|TRBV29-1
CSAGEVQKGTEAFF
>.|few|TRBV2
CASKGAGTNEKLFF
>.|.|TRBV13
CASSLGTSSSYEQYF
>.|.|TRBV6-4
CASSDSRTAEAFF
>TRBD2|.|TRBV10-1
CASSDTGGPLEQYF
>TRBD2|.|TRBV5-8
CASSAGLAATRTDTQYF
>.|.|TRBV28
CASTAERAGANVLTF
>TRBD1|.|TRBV25-1
CASRGDRANGYTF
>TRBD2|few|TRBV7-2
CASSLEEVLSGGTDTQYF
>.|.|TRBV27
CASSLKGPAGAISPLHF
>.|.|TRBV4-3
CASSQSRGRSTDTQYF
>TRBD1|.|TRBV10-3
CAISGPRQGLNYGYTF
>.|few|TRBV4-1
CASSQEEMETQYF
>.|.|TRBV20-1
CSARAQSGYTF
>TRBD2|.|TRBV15
CATSSRTSGGYEQYF
>.|once|TRBV6-5
CASSYGVGMGTEQYF
>TRBD2|.|TRBV10-1
CASSGVSGGPDTQYF
>.|.|TRBV30
CAWSREGEAFF
>TRBD2|.|TRBV19
CASSLSGGATGELFF
>TRBD1|.|TRBV9
CASSGGQGIGANYGYTF
>TRBD2|.|TRBV10-2
CASSDPGLAGSYEQYF
>.|.|TRBV4-3
CASSQVVGGTEAFF
>.|few|TRBV9
CASSVGQGRGGYTF
>TRBD1|.|TRBV5-4
CASSLQGARTDTQYF
>.|.|TRBV6-6
CATRQGGDYGYTF
>TRBD2|.|TRBV15
CATSRDRTSGAETQYF
>.|.|TRBV6-6
CASSYGPAYEQYF
>TRBD1|medium-sized|TRBV28
CASRDRDNQPQHF
>.|.|TRBV7-8
CASSLLGNGQNYGYTF
>TRBD1|.|TRBV5-4
CASSFGQGRTEAFF
>.|few|TRBV13
CASSKPDWVDTEAFF
>.|.|TRBV30
CAWSSDSPGGYTF
>TRBD1|.|TRBV5-8
CASSPERTGNNEQYF
>TRBD1|.|TRBV2
CASRGQGGFSPLHF
>TRBD1|.|TRBV7-2
CASRGAGGLDTQYF
>TRBD1|.|TRBV7-2
CASSSRQGSGNTIYF
>.|once|TRBV5-4
CASSPESGLGGYTF
>.|.|TRBV6-6
CASMRATEGNQPQHF
>.|.|TRBV30
CAWSSPPIGSTEAFF
>.|.|TRBV5-8
CASSIGVWRNTEAFF
>.|.|TRBV7-6
CASSLGGDYGYTF
>.|.|TRBV5-1
CASSISQETQYF
>TRBD2|.|TRBV7-8
CASSARLAGLSQETQYF
>.|.|TRBV9
CASSSSPRDPMGYTF
>.|.|TRBV15
CATTNKDTQYF
>TRBD1|.|TRBV6-5
CASSYSGQGQNEQFF
>.|.|TRBV30
CASYRGAAGYTF
>.|.|TRBV5-8
CASSLADSYNSPLHF
>TRBD1|.|TRBV6-5
CASSYTGTGGYEQYF
>.|.|TRBV30
CAWSVWGGQENTIYF
>.|.|TRBV6-5
CASSYSGGPYSDEQFF
>TRBD1|.|TRBV5-1
CASAGTGAYEKLFF
>TRBD2|once|TRBV4-3
CASSPGTSGGVGEQFF
>TRBD1|.|TRBV7-9
CASTSRQGQKNEQFF
>.|.|TRBV27
CASSLEGGAYNEQFF
>.|.|TRBV12-5
CASGLELGAGTEAFF
>.|.|TRBV13
CASSSGPQFYEQYF